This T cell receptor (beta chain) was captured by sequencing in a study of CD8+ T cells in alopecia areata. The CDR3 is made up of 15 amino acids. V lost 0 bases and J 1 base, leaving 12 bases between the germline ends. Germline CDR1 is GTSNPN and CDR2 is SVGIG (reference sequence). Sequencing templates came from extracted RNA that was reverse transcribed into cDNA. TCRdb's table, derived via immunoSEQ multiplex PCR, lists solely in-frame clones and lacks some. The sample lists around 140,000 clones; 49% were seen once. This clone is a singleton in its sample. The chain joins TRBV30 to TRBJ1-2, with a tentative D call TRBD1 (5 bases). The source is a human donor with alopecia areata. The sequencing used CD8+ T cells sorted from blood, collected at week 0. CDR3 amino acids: CAWSVLGVLNYGYTF. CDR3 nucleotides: TGTGCCTGGAGTGTCTTGGGGGTCCTTAACTATGGCTACACCTTC.